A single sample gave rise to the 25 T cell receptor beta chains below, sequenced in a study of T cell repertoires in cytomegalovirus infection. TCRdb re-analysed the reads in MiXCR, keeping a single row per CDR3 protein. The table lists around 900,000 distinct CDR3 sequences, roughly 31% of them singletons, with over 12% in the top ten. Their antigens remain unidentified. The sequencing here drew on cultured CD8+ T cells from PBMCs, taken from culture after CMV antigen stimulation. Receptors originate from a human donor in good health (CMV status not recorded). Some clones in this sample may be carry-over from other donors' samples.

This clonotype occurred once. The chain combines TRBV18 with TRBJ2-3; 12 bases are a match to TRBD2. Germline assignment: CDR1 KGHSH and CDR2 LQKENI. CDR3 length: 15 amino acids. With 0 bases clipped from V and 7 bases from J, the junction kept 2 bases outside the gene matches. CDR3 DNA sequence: TGTGCCAGCTCACCACCGGGACTAGCGGGTCATACGCAGTATTTT. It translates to CASSPPGLAGHTQYF.

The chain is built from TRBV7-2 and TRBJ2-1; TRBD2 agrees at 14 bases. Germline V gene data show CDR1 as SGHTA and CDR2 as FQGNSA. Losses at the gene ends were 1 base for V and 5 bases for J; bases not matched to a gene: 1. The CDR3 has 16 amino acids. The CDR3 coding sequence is TGTGCCAGCAGCTTAGGACTAGCGGGGGGGGACAATGAGCAGTTCTTC. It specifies CASSLGLAGGDNEQFF. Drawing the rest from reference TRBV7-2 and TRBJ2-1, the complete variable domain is GAGVSQSPSNKVTEKGKDVELRCDPISGHTALYWYRQSLGQGLEFLIYFQGNSAPDKSGLPSDRFSAERTGGSVSTLTIQRTQQEDSAVYLCASSLGLAGGDNEQFFGPGTRLTVL.

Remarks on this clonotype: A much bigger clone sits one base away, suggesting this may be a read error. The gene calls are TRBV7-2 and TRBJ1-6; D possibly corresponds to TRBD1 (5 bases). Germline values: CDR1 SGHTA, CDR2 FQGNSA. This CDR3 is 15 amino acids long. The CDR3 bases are TGTGCCAGCAGGGCCCAGGACGGGGCTAATTTACCCCTCCACTTT. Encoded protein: CASRAQDGANLPLHF.

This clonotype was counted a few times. The CDR3 protein is CASSARPLTSTDTQYF. The CDR3 DNA reads as TGTGCCAGCAGCGCGAGACCGTTAACTAGCACAGATACGCAGTATTTT. The chain combines TRBV7-4 with TRBJ2-3, with no clear D. Germline assignment: CDR1 SGHVT and CDR2 SQSDAQ. Trimming shortened V by 5 bases and J by 0 bases, and 15 bases separated the two germline ends. CDR3 length: 16 residues.

The CDR3: CASSLYGVTPVDEQFF. The CDR3 coding sequence is TGTGCCAGCAGCTTATACGGGGTGACCCCGGTCGATGAGCAGTTCTTC. The chain couples TRBV11-2 to TRBJ2-1; D possibly corresponds to TRBD2 (5 bases). Germline V CDR1 and CDR2: SGHAT, FQNNGV. The length of the CDR3 is 16 residues. The germline V and J ends were trimmed by 2 bases and 8 bases, with 19 bases remaining between them.

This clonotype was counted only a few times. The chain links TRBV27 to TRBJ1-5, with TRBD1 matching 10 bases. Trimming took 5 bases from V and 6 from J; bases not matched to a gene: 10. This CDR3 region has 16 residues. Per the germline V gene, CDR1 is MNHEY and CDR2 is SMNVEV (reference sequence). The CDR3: CASSHHRDRGTQPQHF. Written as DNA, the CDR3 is TGTGCCAGCAGTCATCACCGGGACAGGGGTACTCAGCCCCAGCATTTT.

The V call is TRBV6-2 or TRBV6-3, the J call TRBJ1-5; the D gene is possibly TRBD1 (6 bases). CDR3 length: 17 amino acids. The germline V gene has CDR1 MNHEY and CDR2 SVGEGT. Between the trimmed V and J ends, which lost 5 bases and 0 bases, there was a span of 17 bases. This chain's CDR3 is CASSDSRGRYSNQPQHF. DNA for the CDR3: TGTGCCAGCAGTGATTCCAGGGGCCGATATAGCAATCAGCCCCAGCATTTT.

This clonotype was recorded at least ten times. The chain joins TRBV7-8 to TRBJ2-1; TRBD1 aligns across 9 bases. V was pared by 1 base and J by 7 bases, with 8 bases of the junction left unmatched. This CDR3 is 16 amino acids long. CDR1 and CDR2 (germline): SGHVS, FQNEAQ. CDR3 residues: CASSLGGGQGVNEQFF. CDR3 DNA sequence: TGTGCCAGCAGCTTAGGTGGGGGACAGGGAGTGAATGAGCAGTTCTTC. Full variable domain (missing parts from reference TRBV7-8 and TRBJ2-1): GAGVSQSPRYKVAKRGQDVALRCDPISGHVSLFWYQQALGQGPEFLTYFQNEAQLDKSGLPSDRFFAERPEGSVSTLKIQRTQQEDSAVYLCASSLGGGQGVNEQFFGPGTRLTVL.

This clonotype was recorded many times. The CDR3 DNA sequence: TGTGCCAGCAGCTTATCCGACCTCCTGCCCCAGCATTTT. Residues: CASSLSDLLPQHF. This chain joins TRBV7-2 and TRBJ1-5, with D unresolved. Trimming stripped 2 bases from V and 9 bases from J, with 11 bases between. CDR1 is SGHTA, CDR2 FQGNSA, per germline. The CDR3 loop spans 13 amino acids. Full variable domain (outside the CDR3, taken from reference TRBV7-2 and TRBJ1-5): GAGVSQSPSNKVTEKGKDVELRCDPISGHTALYWYRQSLGQGLEFLIYFQGNSAPDKSGLPSDRFSAERTGGSVSTLTIQRTQQEDSAVYLCASSLSDLLPQHFGDGTRLSIL.

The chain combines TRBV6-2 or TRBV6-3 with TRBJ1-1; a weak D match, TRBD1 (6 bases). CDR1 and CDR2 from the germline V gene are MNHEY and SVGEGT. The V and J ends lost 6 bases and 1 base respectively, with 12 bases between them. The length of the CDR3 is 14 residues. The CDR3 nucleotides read TGTGCCAGCAGGGCGGGACAAGCGAACACTGAAGCTTTCTTT. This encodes CASRAGQANTEAFF.

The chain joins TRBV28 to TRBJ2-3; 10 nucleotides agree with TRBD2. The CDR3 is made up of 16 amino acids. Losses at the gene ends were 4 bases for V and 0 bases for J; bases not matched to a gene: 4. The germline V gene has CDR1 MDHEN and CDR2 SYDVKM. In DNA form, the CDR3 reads TGTGCCAGCAGTTCAATAGCGGGGGGTAGCACAGATACGCAGTATTTT. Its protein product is CASSSIAGGSTDTQYF.

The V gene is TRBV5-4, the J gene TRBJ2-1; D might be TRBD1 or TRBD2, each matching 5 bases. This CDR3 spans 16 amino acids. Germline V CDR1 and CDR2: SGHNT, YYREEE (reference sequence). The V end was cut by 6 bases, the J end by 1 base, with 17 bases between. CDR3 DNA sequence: TGTGCCAGCACTTCGGGATTGGGGCTATCCTACAATGAGCAGTTCTTC. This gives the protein CASTSGLGLSYNEQFF.

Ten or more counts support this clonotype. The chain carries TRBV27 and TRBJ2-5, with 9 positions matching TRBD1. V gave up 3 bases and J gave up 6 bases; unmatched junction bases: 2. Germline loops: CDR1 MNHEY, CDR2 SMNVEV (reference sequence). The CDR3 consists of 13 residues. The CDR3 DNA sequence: TGTGCCAGCAGTTTTGGGACAGGGAAGACCCAGTACTTC. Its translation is CASSFGTGKTQYF.

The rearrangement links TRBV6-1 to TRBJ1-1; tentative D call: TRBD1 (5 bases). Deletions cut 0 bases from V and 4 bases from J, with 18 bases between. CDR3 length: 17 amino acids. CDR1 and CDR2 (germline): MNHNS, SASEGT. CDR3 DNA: TGTGCCAGCAGTGAAGCCGTAGTCCAGGGTAAGGGCACTGAAGCTTTCTTT. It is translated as CASSEAVVQGKGTEAFF.

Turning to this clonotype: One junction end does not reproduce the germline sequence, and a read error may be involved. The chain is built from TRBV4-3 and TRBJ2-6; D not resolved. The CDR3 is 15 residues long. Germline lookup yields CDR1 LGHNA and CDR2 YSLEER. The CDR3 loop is CASSQEVSGTNVLTF. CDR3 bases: TGCGCCAGCAGCCAAGAGGTTTCTGGGACCAACGTCCTGACTTTC.

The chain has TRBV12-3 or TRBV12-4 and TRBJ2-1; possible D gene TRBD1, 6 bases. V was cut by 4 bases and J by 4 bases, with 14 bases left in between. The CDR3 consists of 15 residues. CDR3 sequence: CASSSSGTTYNEQFF. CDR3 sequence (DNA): TGTGCCAGCAGTTCTTCCGGGACAACTTACAATGAGCAGTTCTTC.

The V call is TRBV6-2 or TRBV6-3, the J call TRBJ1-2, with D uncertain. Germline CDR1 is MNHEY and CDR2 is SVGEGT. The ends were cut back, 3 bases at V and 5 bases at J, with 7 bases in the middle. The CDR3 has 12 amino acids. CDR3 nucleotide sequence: TGTGCCAGCAGTTATCAGGAATATGGCTACACCTTC. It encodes CASSYQEYGYTF.

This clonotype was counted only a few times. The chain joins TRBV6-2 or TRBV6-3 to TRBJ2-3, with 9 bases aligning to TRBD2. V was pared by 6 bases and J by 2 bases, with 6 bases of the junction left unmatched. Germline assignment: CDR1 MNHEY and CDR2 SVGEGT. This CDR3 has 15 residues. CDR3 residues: CASSPGLAPTDTQYF. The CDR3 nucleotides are TGTGCCAGCAGCCCCGGACTAGCGCCCACAGATACGCAGTATTTT.

The CDR3 is CSVFPSNEQFF. In nucleotides, the CDR3 is TGCAGCGTTTTCCCTAGCAATGAGCAGTTCTTC. The chain couples TRBV29-1 to TRBJ2-1; D uncertain. Germline CDR1 and CDR2: SQVTM and ANQGSEA. V gave up 5 bases and J gave up 6 bases, with 8 bases separating them. The CDR3 extends over 11 amino acids.

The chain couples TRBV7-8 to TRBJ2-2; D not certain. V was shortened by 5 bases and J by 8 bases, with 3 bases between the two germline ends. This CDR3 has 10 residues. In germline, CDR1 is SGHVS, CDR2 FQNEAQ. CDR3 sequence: CASSRGELFF. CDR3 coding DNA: TGTGCCAGCAGCCGGGGGGAGCTGTTTTTT.

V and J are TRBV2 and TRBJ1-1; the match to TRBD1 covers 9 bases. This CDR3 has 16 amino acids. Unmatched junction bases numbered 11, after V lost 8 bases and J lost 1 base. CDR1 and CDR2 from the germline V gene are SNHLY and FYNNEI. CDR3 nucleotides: TGTGCCAGCGGTTGGGACAGGGTCTTCGGGAACACTGAAGCTTTCTTT. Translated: CASGWDRVFGNTEAFF.

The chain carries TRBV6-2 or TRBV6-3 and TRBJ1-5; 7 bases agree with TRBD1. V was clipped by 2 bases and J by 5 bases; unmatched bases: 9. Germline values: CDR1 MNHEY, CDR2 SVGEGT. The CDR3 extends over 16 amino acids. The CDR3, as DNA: TGTGCCAGCAGTTACAGGGGTTGGGACAGAGATCAGCCCCAGCATTTT. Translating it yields CASSYRGWDRDQPQHF.

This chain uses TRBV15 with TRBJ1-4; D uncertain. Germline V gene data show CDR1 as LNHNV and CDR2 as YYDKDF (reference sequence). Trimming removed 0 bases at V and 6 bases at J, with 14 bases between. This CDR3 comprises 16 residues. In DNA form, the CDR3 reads TGTGCCACCAGCAGAGATGGTATACTCCGAGATGAAAAACTGTTTTTT. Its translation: CATSRDGILRDEKLFF.

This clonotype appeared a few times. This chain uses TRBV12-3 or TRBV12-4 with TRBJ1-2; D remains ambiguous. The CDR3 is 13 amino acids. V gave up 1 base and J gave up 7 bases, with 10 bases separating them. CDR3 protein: CASSLGAGFGYTF. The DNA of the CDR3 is TGTGCCAGCAGTTTAGGGGCCGGGTTTGGCTACACCTTC.

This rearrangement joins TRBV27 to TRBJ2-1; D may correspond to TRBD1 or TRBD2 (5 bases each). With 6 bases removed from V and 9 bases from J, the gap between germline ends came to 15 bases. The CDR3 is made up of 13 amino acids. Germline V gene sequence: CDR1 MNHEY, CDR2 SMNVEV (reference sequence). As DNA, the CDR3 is TGTGCCAGCAGAACAGGACGTCGGGGTGAGCAGTTCTTC. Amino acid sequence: CASRTGRRGEQFF.